This passage covers 25 T cell receptor beta chains from one sample sequenced in a study of lymphopenia after photon versus proton radiotherapy. TCRdb's table, derived via immunoSEQ multiplex PCR, lists solely in-frame clones and lacks some. This sample yields 60,000 or so clones, of which 75% to 90% are seen a single time; about 2% belongs to the top ten. The sequencing used peripheral blood, collected from a patient treated with photon-based radiotherapy. The source is a man between 40 and 49 years old with gastric cancer.

The rearrangement uses TRBV30 and TRBJ2-7, with 7 nucleotides matching TRBD1. This CDR3 region has 11 residues. V gave up 1 base and J gave up 6 bases; unmatched junction bases: 0. The germline V gene encodes CDR1 GTSNPN and CDR2 SVGIG (reference sequence). The CDR3 is CAWSGQGEQYF. The CDR3 DNA reads TGTGCCTGGAGTGGACAGGGCGAGCAGTACTTC.

This clone was observed a few times. The chain couples TRBV7-8 to TRBJ1-1, with D unclear. CDR1 SGHVS and CDR2 FQNEAQ come from the germline V gene. Between the trimmed V and J ends, which lost 5 bases and 0 bases, there was a span of 10 bases. This CDR3 spans 14 amino acids. The CDR3 nucleotides are TGTGCCAGCAGCCCATTCGCTATGAACACTGAAGCTTTCTTT. Encoded protein: CASSPFAMNTEAFF. Together with reference TRBV7-8 and TRBJ1-1, the CDR3 gives the full variable domain: GAGVSQSPRYKVAKRGQDVALRCDPISGHVSLFWYQQALGQGPEFLTYFQNEAQLDKSGLPSDRFFAERPEGSVSTLKIQRTQQEDSAVYLCASSPFAMNTEAFFGQGTRLTVV.

The chain's CDR3 is CASSPRTGMTPLKQYF. The CDR3 DNA reads TGTGCCAGCAGCCCCCGGACAGGAATGACCCCCCTCAAGCAGTACTTC. The rearrangement links TRBV11-2 to TRBJ2-7, with 7 bases that match TRBD1. This CDR3 contains 16 residues. Looked up from germline, CDR1 is SGHAT and CDR2 is FQNNGV. J gave up 8 bases and V 5 bases, and 18 bases lay outside the gene matches.

The rearrangement joins TRBV4-2 to TRBJ2-5; 7 positions match TRBD2. The CDR3 is 14 amino acids. V gave up 4 bases and J gave up 4 bases; unmatched junction bases: 6. Germline V lookup: CDR1 LGHNA, CDR2 YNFKEQ. The CDR3 spells CASSPRGDLETQYF. Written as DNA, the CDR3 is TGTGCCAGCAGCCCCCGGGGGGACCTAGAGACCCAGTACTTC.

The CDR3 DNA follows: TGTGCCAGCAGGCAATCAGGGGGCGCGAGCGAGCAGTACTTC. This encodes CASRQSGGASEQYF. J is TRBJ2-7 and V is TRBV2; TRBD1 matches at 8 bases. The CDR3 is 14 amino acids. V trimming: 6 bases; J trimming: 6 bases; junction bases outside the gene matches: 10. Germline V gene sequence: CDR1 SNHLY, CDR2 FYNNEI.

The chain links TRBV2 to TRBJ1-4; TRBD1 might be the D (5 bases). Germline-derived CDR1 and CDR2 are SNHLY and FYNNEI. This CDR3 spans 15 amino acids. The V end lost 1 base, the J end lost 4 bases, and 10 bases lay between the germline ends. CDR3 amino acids: CASSEGQSYNEKLFF. CDR3 DNA sequence: TGTGCCAGCAGTGAAGGACAGTCTTATAATGAAAAACTGTTTTTT.

The chain joins TRBV28 to TRBJ1-4, with TRBD1 matching 7 bases. The trim removed 2 bases at V and 12 bases at J, leaving 6 bases unmatched. CDR1 is MDHEN, CDR2 SYDVKM, per germline. The CDR3 length is 13 residues. The CDR3 DNA reads as TGTGCCAGCAGTTTAACAGGGGATGGGGAACTGTTTTTT. This encodes CASSLTGDGELFF.

This clone was observed a single time. The chain links TRBV5-1 to TRBJ1-1; the D is unclear. The CDR3 length is 15 residues. From germline, CDR1 is SGHRS and CDR2 YFSETQ. V was clipped by 6 bases and J by 1 base, with 16 bases between them. CDR3 in DNA: TGCGCCAGCACCTCGGGAGCAACCTCGAACACTGAAGCTTTCTTT. Protein: CASTSGATSNTEAFF.

The chain recombines TRBV30 with TRBJ1-5, with TRBD1 identical over 9 bases. After removal of 1 base from V and 4 bases from J, the junction contained 5 bases not matched to a gene. The CDR3 is 15 residues long. Germline lookup yields CDR1 GTSNPN and CDR2 SVGIG (reference sequence). Written as DNA, the CDR3 is TGTGCCTGGAGTGGCGGGGGACAGGGTAATCAGCCCCAGCATTTT. Translated: CAWSGGGQGNQPQHF.

This chain uses TRBV5-6 with TRBJ1-1, with unresolved D. Germline-derived CDR1 and CDR2 are SGHDT and YYEEEE. This CDR3 has 16 amino acids. The V gene lost 0 bases and the J gene lost 0 bases, with 12 bases spanning the gap. The CDR3 sequence is CASSLVGNRLNTEAFF. CDR3 nucleotide sequence: TGTGCCAGCAGCTTGGTAGGGAACCGTTTGAACACTGAAGCTTTCTTT.

V is TRBV2 and J is TRBJ1-5; D is possibly TRBD1 (6 bases). The V gene lost 4 bases and the J gene lost 0 bases, with 7 bases spanning the gap. Germline-derived CDR1 and CDR2 are SNHLY and FYNNEI. This CDR3 is built from 14 residues. In DNA, the CDR3 is TGTGCCAGCAGTGGGACAGATAGCAATCAGCCCCAGCATTTT. This gives the protein CASSGTDSNQPQHF.

The V and J genes are TRBV10-3 and TRBJ1-1, with D perhaps TRBD1 (6 bases). Trimming cost V 6 bases and J 1 base, with 9 bases left between them. Germline lookup yields CDR1 ENHRY and CDR2 SYGVKD. The CDR3 runs to 13 residues. The CDR3: CAIREDRNTEAFF. The CDR3 DNA reads as TGTGCCATCAGGGAGGACAGGAACACTGAAGCTTTCTTT.

This chain uses TRBV6-1 with TRBJ1-5; D ambiguous. Looked up from germline, CDR1 is MNHNS and CDR2 is SASEGT. Trimming cost V 8 bases and J 7 bases, with 15 bases left between them. The CDR3 consists of 13 residues. The CDR3 DNA sequence: TGTGCCAGCGCTGGTACCATTGGGCAGCCCCAGCATTTT. This gives the protein CASAGTIGQPQHF.

The chain couples TRBV4-1 to TRBJ2-7; TRBD1 agrees at 11 bases. CDR1 MGHRA and CDR2 YSYEKL come from the germline V gene. The CDR3 loop spans 21 amino acids. V trimming: 0 bases; J trimming: 0 bases; junction bases outside the gene matches: 16. The CDR3 is CASSQEGAPPRTGGLSYEQYF. The CDR3 nucleotides are TGCGCCAGCAGCCAAGAAGGCGCCCCACCCAGGACAGGGGGCCTCTCCTACGAGCAGTACTTC.

The chain carries TRBV19 and TRBJ2-7, with D unresolved. The CDR3 covers 14 residues. Germline V gene data show CDR1 as LNHDA and CDR2 as SQIVND (reference sequence). V lost 5 bases to trimming and J lost 2 bases, with 13 bases between them. The CDR3 is CASSALVAPYEQYF. The CDR3, as DNA: TGTGCCAGTAGTGCCCTTGTGGCCCCCTACGAGCAGTACTTC.

The genes are TRBV7-2 and TRBJ2-7, with TRBD1 matching over 7 bases. CDR1 is SGHTA, CDR2 FQGNSA, per germline. The trim removed 5 bases at V and 5 bases at J, leaving 15 bases unmatched. The CDR3 consists of 16 residues. The CDR3 spells CASSPPFPGGKDEQYF. CDR3 DNA: TGTGCCAGCAGCCCCCCGTTCCCAGGGGGAAAGGACGAGCAGTACTTC.

The chain recombines TRBV19 with TRBJ2-5; D call uncertain. The CDR3 contains 13 residues. V was pared by 5 bases and J by 2 bases, with 9 bases between. Germline lookup yields CDR1 LNHDA and CDR2 SQIVND (reference sequence). CDR3 coding DNA: TGTGCCAGTAGTCTGGGCCTGCAAGAGACCCAGTACTTC. It is translated as CASSLGLQETQYF.

This chain connects TRBV4-3 to TRBJ2-1; D remains unclear. The CDR3 runs to 16 residues. CDR1 is LGHNA and CDR2 is YSLEER in the germline V gene. V was pared by 0 bases and J by 3 bases, with 12 bases between. CDR3 loop: CASSQEGAGSYNEQFF. Written as DNA, the CDR3 is TGCGCCAGCAGCCAAGAAGGTGCAGGAAGCTACAATGAGCAGTTCTTC.

A few counts support this clone. CDR3 protein: CASSPPGTSRETQYF. CDR3 coding DNA: TGTGCCAGCAGCCCACCCGGGACTAGCAGAGAGACCCAGTACTTC. The chain uses TRBV9 and TRBJ2-5, with TRBD2 identical over 9 bases. Germline values: CDR1 SGDLS, CDR2 YYNGEE. With 4 bases clipped from V and 4 bases from J, the junction kept 8 bases outside the gene matches. CDR3 length: 15 residues.

This rearrangement joins TRBV11-2 to TRBJ2-1; D might be TRBD1 (5 bases). This CDR3 comprises 15 residues. The germline V and J ends were trimmed by 6 bases and 0 bases, with 12 bases remaining between them. Germline CDR1 is SGHAT and CDR2 is FQNNGV. The CDR3 sequence: CASRPRQSSYNEQFF. The CDR3 coding sequence is TGTGCCAGCAGACCCCGACAGAGCTCCTACAATGAGCAGTTCTTC.

The rearrangement uses TRBV11-3 and TRBJ2-1; perhaps TRBD1 as D (6 bases). The CDR3 runs to 12 residues. Germline lookup yields CDR1 SGHNT and CDR2 YENEEA. V lost 8 bases and J 1 base, leaving 6 bases between the germline ends. Here the CDR3 reads CASQGSYNEQFF. CDR3 DNA sequence: TGTGCCAGCCAGGGGTCCTACAATGAGCAGTTCTTC.

The rearrangement uses TRBV11-2 and TRBJ2-1; 8 bases fit TRBD2. CDR3 length equals 17 residues. V was clipped by 1 base and J by 2 bases; unmatched bases: 7. CDR1 and CDR2 (germline): SGHAT, FQNNGV. The CDR3 loop reads CASSLGYTGGPYNEQFF. CDR3 nucleotide sequence: TGTGCCAGCAGCTTAGGTTATACGGGGGGGCCCTACAATGAGCAGTTCTTC. The full variable domain, with the rest looked up from reference TRBV11-2 and TRBJ2-1, is EAGVAQSPRYKIIEKRQSVAFWCNPISGHATLYWYQQILGQGPKLLIQFQNNGVVDDSQLPKDRFSAERLKGVDSTLKIQPAKLEDSAVYLCASSLGYTGGPYNEQFFGPGTRLTVL.

This chain joins TRBV9 and TRBJ1-2; D is possibly TRBD1 (6 bases). The CDR3 loop spans 14 amino acids. The V end was cut by 4 bases, the J end by 7 bases, with 17 bases between. Per germline, CDR1 SGDLS and CDR2 YYNGEE. The CDR3 here is CASSPGVGILGYTF. The CDR3 nucleotides read TGTGCCAGCAGCCCAGGGGTAGGGATTCTTGGCTACACCTTC.

The J gene is TRBJ2-3, the V gene TRBV9; D may be TRBD1 (6 bases). Per the germline V gene, CDR1 is SGDLS and CDR2 is YYNGEE. The CDR3 is made up of 13 amino acids. V was clipped by 1 base and J by 4 bases, with 7 bases between them. The CDR3 bases are TGTGCCAGCAGCGTACAGGGGCCAGATACGCAGTATTTT. This codes for CASSVQGPDTQYF.

This clone was seen once. The gene calls are TRBV28 and TRBJ2-1; D call uncertain. Germline V gene sequence: CDR1 MDHEN, CDR2 SYDVKM. The V end was cut by 5 bases, the J end by 4 bases, with 12 bases between. This CDR3 region has 14 residues. The CDR3 region has the DNA TGTGCCAGCAGTCCCCCTGAGCCATACAATGAGCAGTTCTTC. This sequence encodes CASSPPEPYNEQFF.